This T cell receptor beta chain was observed in a study of glioma-infiltrating T cells. Whole-study results and caveats: Very few CDR3 sequences were shared between tissue and blood. Gliomas, especially low-grade, showed above-expected tissue-blood divergence; non-neoplastic patients showed below.

TCR alpha and beta CDR3 regions were amplified from RNA using iRepertoire nested multiplex PCR. Tissue mRNA or PBMC total RNA, about 95-450 ng, went into one-step reverse transcription and amplification. One entry per CDR3 protein, called by TCRdb with MiXCR from the multiplex PCR reads. The sample has 93,000 or so distinct CDR3 sequences, approximately 28% seen once. On this clonotype itself: As yet, its antigen is unknown.

This CDR3 spans 16 amino acids. V was cut by 5 bases and J by 1 base, with 17 bases left in between. Germline CDR1 is SGHAT and CDR2 is FQDESV (reference sequence). The sample was glioma tissue, nonneoplastic brain tissue, or PBMCs (not recorded which). The receptor comes from a human donor with low-grade glioma or glioblastoma, undergoing nonglioma brain surgery, or in good health (not recorded which). The rearrangement uses TRBV11-1 and TRBJ1-1; D is undetermined. This chain's CDR3 is CASSPSPGRQNTEAFF. The DNA of the CDR3 is TGTGCCAGCAGCCCAAGCCCCGGGAGGCAGAACACTGAAGCTTTCTTT.